This T cell receptor (beta chain) was captured by sequencing in a study of blood T cells in healthy people across ages. A second PCR, run for roughly 7 to 11 cycles, used a sample-barcoded 5' primer plus a J-beta primer mix. Unique molecular identifiers of 12 random nucleotides labeled each cDNA. CDR3-containing paired-end reads numbering at least 2.5 million came from each sample. TCRdb called the 5' RACE reads again in MiXCR, with one record for every CDR3 protein. The sample contains over a million distinct CDR3 sequences, almost 60% of which appear only once. Study-wide results and limits: Per million T cells, TCR beta diversity dropped about linearly as age rose. It was held that the diversity estimates obtained from one million T cells were underestimates.

On this clonotype: Its antigen is undetermined.

The trim removed 5 bases at V and 5 bases at J, leaving 6 bases unmatched. The germline gives CDR1 DFQATT, CDR2 SNEGSKA (reference sequence). The length of the CDR3 is 14 residues. The chain recombines TRBV20-1 with TRBJ1-6, with 7 bases that match TRBD1. The sample taken for sequencing was blood. This sequence was found in a man between 18 and 29 years old in good health. CDR3 in amino acids: CSAGRDRNNSPLHF. CDR3 sequence (DNA): TGCAGTGCTGGCCGGGACAGAAATAATTCACCCCTCCACTTT.